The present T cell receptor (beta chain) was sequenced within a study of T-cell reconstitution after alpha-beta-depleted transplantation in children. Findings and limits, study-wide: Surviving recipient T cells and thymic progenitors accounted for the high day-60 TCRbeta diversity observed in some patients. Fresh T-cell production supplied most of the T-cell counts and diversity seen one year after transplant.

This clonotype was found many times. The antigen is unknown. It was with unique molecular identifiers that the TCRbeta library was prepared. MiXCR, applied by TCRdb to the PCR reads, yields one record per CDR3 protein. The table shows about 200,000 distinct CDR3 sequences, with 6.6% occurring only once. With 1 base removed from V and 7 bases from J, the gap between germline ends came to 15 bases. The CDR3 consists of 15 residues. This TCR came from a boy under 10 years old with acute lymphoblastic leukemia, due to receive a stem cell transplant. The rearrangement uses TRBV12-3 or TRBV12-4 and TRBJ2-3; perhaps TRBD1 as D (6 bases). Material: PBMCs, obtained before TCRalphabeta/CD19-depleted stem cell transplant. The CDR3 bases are TGTGCCAGCAGTTTAGGGGGGCCGGAAGTAAATACGCAGTATTTT. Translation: CASSLGGPEVNTQYF.